A single T cell receptor (beta chain) is shown here with its context. These data originate in a study of blood T cell repertoires in COVID-19. Across the whole study: Donors in the United States, Italy and Spain gave samples during acute or convalescent COVID-19. PBMCs, B-cell-depleted T cells, or T cells were the source of the cDNA or gDNA that made up the material.

The table came from immunoSEQ multiplex PCR; TCRdb's copy has only in-frame clones and leaves some out. The table shows approximately 260,000 clones, with approximately 86% occurring only once. This CDR3 spans 15 amino acids. V lost 4 bases to trimming and J lost 2 bases; unmatched junction nucleotides: 5. Germline CDR1 reads LGHDT; CDR2 reads YNNKEL (reference sequence). The chain uses TRBV3-1 (or the pseudogene TRBV3-2) and TRBJ1-3; 7 bases align to TRBD1. The sequenced material came from peripheral blood. The receptor comes from a man aged 55-75 years who had recovered from COVID-19. The CDR3 sequence: CASSLQRGPGNTIYF. In nucleotides, the CDR3 is TGTGCCAGCAGCCTACAGAGGGGGCCTGGAAACACCATATATTTT.